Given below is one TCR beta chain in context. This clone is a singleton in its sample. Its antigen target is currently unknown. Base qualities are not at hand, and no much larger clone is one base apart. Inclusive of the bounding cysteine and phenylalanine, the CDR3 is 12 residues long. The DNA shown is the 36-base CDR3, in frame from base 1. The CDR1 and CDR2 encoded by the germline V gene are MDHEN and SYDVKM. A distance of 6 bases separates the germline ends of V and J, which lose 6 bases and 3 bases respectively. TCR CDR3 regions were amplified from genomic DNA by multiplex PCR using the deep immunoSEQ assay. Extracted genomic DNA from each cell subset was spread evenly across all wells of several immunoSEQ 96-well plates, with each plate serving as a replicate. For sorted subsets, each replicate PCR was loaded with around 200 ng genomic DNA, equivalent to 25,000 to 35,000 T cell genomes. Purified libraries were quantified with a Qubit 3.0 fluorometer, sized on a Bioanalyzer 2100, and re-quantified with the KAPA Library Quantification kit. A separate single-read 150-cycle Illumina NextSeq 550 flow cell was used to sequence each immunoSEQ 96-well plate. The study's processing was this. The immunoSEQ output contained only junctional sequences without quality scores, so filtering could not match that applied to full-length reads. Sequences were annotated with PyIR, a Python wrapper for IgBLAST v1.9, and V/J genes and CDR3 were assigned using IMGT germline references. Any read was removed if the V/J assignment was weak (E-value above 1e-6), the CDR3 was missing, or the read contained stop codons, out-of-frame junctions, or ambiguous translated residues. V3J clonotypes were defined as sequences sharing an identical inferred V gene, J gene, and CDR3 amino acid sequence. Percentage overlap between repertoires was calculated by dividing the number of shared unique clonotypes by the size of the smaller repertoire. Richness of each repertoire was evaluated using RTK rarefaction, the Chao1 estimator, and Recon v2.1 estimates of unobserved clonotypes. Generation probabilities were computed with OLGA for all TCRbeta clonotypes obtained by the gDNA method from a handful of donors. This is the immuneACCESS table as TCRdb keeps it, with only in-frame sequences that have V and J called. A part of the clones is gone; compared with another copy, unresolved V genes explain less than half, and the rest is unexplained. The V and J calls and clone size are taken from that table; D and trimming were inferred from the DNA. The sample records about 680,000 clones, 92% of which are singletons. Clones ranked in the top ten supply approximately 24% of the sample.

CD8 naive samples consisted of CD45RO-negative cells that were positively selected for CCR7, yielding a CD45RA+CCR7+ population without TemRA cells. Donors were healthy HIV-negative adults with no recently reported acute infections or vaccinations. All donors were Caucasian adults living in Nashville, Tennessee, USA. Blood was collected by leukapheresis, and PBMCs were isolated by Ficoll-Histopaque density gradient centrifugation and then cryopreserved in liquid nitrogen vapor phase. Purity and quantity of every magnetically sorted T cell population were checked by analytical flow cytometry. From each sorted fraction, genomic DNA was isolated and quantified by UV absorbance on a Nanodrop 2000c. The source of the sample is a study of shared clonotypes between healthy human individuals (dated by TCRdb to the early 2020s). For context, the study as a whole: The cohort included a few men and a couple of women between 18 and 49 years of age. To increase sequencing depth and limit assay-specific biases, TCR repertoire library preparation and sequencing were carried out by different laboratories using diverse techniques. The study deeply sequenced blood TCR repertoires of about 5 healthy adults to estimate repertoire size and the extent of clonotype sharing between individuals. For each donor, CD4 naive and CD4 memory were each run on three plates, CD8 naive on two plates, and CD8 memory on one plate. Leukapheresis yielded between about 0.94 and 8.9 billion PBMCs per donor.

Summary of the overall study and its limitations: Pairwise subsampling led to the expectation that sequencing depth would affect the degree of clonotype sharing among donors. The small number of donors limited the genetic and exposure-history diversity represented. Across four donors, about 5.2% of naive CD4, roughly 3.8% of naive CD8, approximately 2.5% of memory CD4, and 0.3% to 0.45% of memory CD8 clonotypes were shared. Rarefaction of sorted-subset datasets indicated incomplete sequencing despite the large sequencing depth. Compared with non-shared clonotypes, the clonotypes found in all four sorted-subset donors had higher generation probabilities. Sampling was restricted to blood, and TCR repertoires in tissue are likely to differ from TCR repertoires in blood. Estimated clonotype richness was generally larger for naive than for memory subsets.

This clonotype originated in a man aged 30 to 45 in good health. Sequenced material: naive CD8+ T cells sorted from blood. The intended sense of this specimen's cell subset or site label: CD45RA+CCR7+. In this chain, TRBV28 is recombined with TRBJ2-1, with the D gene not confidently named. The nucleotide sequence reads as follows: TGTGCCAGCAGACTCGACTACAATGAGCAGTTCTTC. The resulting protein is CASRLDYNEQFF.